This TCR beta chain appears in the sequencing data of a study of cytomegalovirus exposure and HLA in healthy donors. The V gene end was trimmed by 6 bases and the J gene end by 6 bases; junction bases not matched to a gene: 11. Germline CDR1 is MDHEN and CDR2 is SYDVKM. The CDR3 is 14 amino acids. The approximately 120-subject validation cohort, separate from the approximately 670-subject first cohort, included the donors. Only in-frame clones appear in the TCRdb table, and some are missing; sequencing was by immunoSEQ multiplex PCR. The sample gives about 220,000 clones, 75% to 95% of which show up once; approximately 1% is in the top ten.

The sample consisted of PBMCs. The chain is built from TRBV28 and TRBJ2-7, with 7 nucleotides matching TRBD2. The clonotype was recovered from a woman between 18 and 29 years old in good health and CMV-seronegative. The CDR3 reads CASSSRGGRAEQYF. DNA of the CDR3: TGTGCCAGCAGCTCACGCGGGGGACGAGCCGAGCAGTACTTC. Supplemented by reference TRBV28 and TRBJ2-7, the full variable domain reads DVKVTQSSRYLVKRTGEKVFLECVQDMDHENMFWYRQDPGLGLRLIYFSYDVKMKEKGDIPEGYSVSREKKERFSLILESASTNQTSMYLCASSSRGGRAEQYFGPGTRLTVT.